Presented here are 16 T cell receptor beta chains from one specimen sequenced in a study of blood T cell repertoires in COVID-19. TCRdb keeps only in-frame clones here, not all; method: immunoSEQ multiplex PCR. Of approximately 93,000 clones in the sample, just over 85% are singletons; the top ten hold 2.1%. The sequenced material came from peripheral blood. The receptors stem from a man in his fifties with COVID-19, enrolled during active disease.

J is TRBJ1-2 and V is TRBV7-2, with 11 positions matching TRBD1. CDR3 length: 16 amino acids. Germline values: CDR1 SGHTA, CDR2 FQGNSA. The trim removed 5 bases at V and 5 bases at J, leaving 10 bases unmatched. The CDR3 nucleotides are TGTGCCAGCAGCCCCTGGACAGGGGGCGGATTATATGGCTACACCTTC. Translated, it gives CASSPWTGGGLYGYTF.

The rearrangement links TRBV7-3 to TRBJ2-2, with D possibly being TRBD1 (6 bases). The CDR3 has 15 amino acids. From germline, CDR1 is SGHTA and CDR2 FQGTGA. V lost 0 bases and J lost 5, with 10 bases in between. The CDR3 loop reads CASSLTGGSTGELFF. The CDR3 DNA is TGTGCCAGCAGCTTAACAGGGGGAAGTACCGGGGAGCTGTTTTTT.

The chain couples TRBV4-3 to TRBJ1-2, with D maybe TRBD1 (5 bases). CDR1 and CDR2 from the germline V gene are LGHNA and YSLEER. CDR3 length equals 16 residues. V was clipped by 0 bases and J by 4 bases, with 15 bases between them. The chain's CDR3 is CASSQEYRQKTYGYTF. The CDR3 DNA follows: TGCGCCAGCAGCCAAGAGTACAGGCAAAAAACCTATGGCTACACCTTC.

This clone was detected only once. The V and J genes are TRBV18 and TRBJ2-5; D is uncertain. Germline CDR1 and CDR2: KGHSH and LQKENI. V was shortened by 8 bases and J by 5 bases, with 12 bases between the two germline ends. The CDR3 runs 12 residues. The CDR3 bases are TGTGCCAGCCCCCCCGCGAACGAGACCCAGTACTTC. Residues: CASPPANETQYF. The full variable domain, completed using reference TRBV18 and TRBJ2-5, is NAGVMQNPRHLVRRRGQEARLRCSPMKGHSHVYWYRQLPEEGLKFMVYLQKENIIDESGMPKERFSAEFPKEGPSILRIQQVVRGDSAAYFCASPPANETQYFGPGTRLLVL.

The chain employs TRBV9 and TRBJ2-3; D is undetermined. Trimming pared 3 bases from V and 2 bases from J, leaving 7 bases between. The CDR3 is 13 residues long. From germline, CDR1 is SGDLS and CDR2 YYNGEE. The CDR3 is CASSESFTDTQYF. For the CDR3, the DNA is TGTGCCAGCAGCGAGAGCTTCACAGATACGCAGTATTTT.

The chain employs TRBV12-3 or TRBV12-4 and TRBJ2-7, with D maybe TRBD2 (5 bases). V lost 5 bases and J lost 2, with 10 bases in between. The CDR3 sequence is 13 residues long. The CDR3 reads CASSLRTAYEQYF. CDR3 DNA sequence: TGTGCCAGCAGTCTTCGGACTGCCTACGAGCAGTACTTC.

The chain links TRBV3-1 (or the pseudogene TRBV3-2) to TRBJ2-5; D is perhaps TRBD2 (6 bases). Germline loops: CDR1 LGHDT, CDR2 YNNKEL (reference sequence). This CDR3 contains 16 residues. Trimming removed 6 bases from V and 3 bases from J, with 20 bases in between. CDR3 nucleotide sequence: TGTGCCAGCAGTCATCCGCTTGGAGGGGTAAAAGAGACCCAGTACTTC. Encoded protein: CASSHPLGGVKETQYF.

A single count supports this clone. A much larger clone differs from this one at a single base, so this may be a read error. The chain links TRBV9 to TRBJ2-7, with D perhaps TRBD1 (5 bases). The CDR3 length is 13 residues. Trimming pared 3 bases from V and 0 bases from J, leaving 7 bases between. CDR1 is SGDLS and CDR2 is YYNGEE in the germline V gene. The CDR3 nucleotides read TGTGCCAGCAGCGGGGGCAGCTCCTACGAGCAGTACTTC. Its protein product is CASSGGSSYEQYF.

The genes are TRBV5-1 and TRBJ2-7; weak D call: TRBD2 (6 bases). Germline CDR1 reads SGHRS; CDR2 reads YFSETQ. V lost 3 bases and J lost 0, with 16 bases in between. This CDR3 has 16 amino acids. The CDR3 nucleotides read TGCGCCAGCAGCTCCCAAGGAGGGGCGGCCTCCTACGAGCAGTACTTC. This encodes CASSSQGGAASYEQYF.

The chain couples TRBV18 to TRBJ1-5, with 9 bases aligning to TRBD1. CDR1 is KGHSH, CDR2 LQKENI, per germline. Trimming cost V 1 base and J 7 bases; bases outside gene matches: 5. The CDR3 totals 15 residues. Here the CDR3 DNA reads TGTGCCAGCTCACCACAGGGACAGGGTAGCCAGCCCCAGCATTTT. Residues: CASSPQGQGSQPQHF.

The rearrangement joins TRBV3-1 (or the pseudogene TRBV3-2) to TRBJ2-3; 15 bases agree with TRBD2. This CDR3 has 16 amino acids. Losses at the gene ends were 6 bases for V and 6 bases for J; bases not matched to a gene: 7. Looked up from germline, CDR1 is LGHDT and CDR2 is YNNKEL (reference sequence). CDR3 loop: CASRRTSGGARDTQYF. DNA for the CDR3: TGTGCCAGCAGGCGGACTAGCGGGGGGGCCAGGGATACGCAGTATTTT.

This chain uses TRBV7-8 with TRBJ2-2, with 8 bases identical to TRBD1. Germline CDR1 reads SGHVS; CDR2 reads FQNEAQ. This CDR3 region has 14 residues. With V trimmed by 7 bases and J by 3 bases, 4 bases remained unmatched. DNA for the CDR3: TGTGCCAGCAACGGACAGGGATACACCGGGGAGCTGTTTTTT. Protein sequence: CASNGQGYTGELFF.

This chain uses TRBV27 with TRBJ1-2, with 8 bases matching TRBD1. Germline loops: CDR1 MNHEY, CDR2 SMNVEV (reference sequence). This CDR3 is built from 13 residues. V dropped 6 bases and J dropped 11; count of bases not matched to a gene: 11. The CDR3 region is CASSPTGQGVYTF. The CDR3 DNA reads as TGTGCCAGCAGCCCGACCGGACAGGGCGTATACACCTTC.

The rearrangement links TRBV2 to TRBJ1-5, with TRBD1 identical over 8 bases. The CDR3 runs to 12 residues. V trimming: 8 bases; J trimming: 7 bases; junction bases outside the gene matches: 4. CDR1 and CDR2 (germline): SNHLY, FYNNEI. The CDR3 region is CASGQGRQPQHF. The DNA of the CDR3 is TGTGCCAGCGGACAGGGAAGACAGCCCCAGCATTTT. The whole variable domain, filled in from reference TRBV2 and TRBJ1-5, reads EPEVTQTPSHQVTQMGQEVILRCVPISNHLYFYWYRQILGQKVEFLVSFYNNEISEKSEIFDDQFSVERPDGSNFTLKIRSTKLEDSAMYFCASGQGRQPQHFGDGTRLSIL.

This chain links TRBV28 with TRBJ1-2, with 8 bases fitting TRBD1. CDR1 is MDHEN, CDR2 SYDVKM, per germline. This CDR3 is 17 amino acids long. The trim removed 5 bases at V and 0 bases at J, leaving 11 bases unmatched. The CDR3 region is CASSNTYRQGSNYGYTF. The CDR3 DNA is TGTGCCAGCAGTAACACCTATCGACAGGGGTCTAACTATGGCTACACCTTC.

The chain recombines TRBV30 with TRBJ1-5, with 7 bases aligning to TRBD1. Germline lookup yields CDR1 GTSNPN and CDR2 SVGIG (reference sequence). The J segment lost 7 bases and the V segment lost 4 bases, leaving 7 bases of the junction unmatched. The CDR3 contains 13 residues. CDR3 sequence: CAWTFGTDQPQHF. The CDR3 bases are TGTGCCTGGACCTTCGGGACAGACCAGCCCCAGCATTTT.